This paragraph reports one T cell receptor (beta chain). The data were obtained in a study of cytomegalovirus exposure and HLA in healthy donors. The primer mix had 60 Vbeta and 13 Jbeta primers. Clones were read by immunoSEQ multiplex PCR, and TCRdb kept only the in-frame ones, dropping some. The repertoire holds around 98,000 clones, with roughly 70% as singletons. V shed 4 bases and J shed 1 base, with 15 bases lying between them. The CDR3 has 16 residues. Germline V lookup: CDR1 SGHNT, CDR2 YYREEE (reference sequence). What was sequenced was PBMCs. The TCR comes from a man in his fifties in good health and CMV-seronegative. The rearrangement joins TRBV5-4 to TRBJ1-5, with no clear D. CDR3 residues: CASSQEPGLSNQPQHF. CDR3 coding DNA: TGTGCCAGCAGCCAAGAGCCGGGGTTGAGCAATCAGCCCCAGCATTTT.